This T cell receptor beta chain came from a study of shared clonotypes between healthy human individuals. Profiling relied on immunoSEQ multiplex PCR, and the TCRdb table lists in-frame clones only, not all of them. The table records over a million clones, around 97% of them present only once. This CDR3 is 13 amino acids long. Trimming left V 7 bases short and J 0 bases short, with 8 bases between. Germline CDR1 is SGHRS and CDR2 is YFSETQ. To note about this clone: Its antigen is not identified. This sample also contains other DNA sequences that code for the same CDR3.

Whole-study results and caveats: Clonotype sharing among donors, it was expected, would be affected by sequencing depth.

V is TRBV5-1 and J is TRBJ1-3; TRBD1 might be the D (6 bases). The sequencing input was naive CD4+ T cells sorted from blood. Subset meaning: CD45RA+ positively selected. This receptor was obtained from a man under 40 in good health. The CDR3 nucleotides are TGCGCCAGCTCGACAGGCTCTGGAAACACCATATATTTT. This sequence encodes CASSTGSGNTIYF.